This entry features one TCR beta chain sequence. Sequenced by immunoSEQ multiplex PCR; TCRdb stores in-frame clones only, minus some. Of roughly 71,000 clones detected, about 86% appear once; the ten largest clones hold around 2.9%. The sample's time point: baseline, week 1 (first vaccination visit). The treatment: pre-vaccination baseline after standard-of-care therapy. Every donor had a new WHO grade 3 or 4 astrocytoma that was IDH1-mutant, with loss of nuclear ATRX. This sample was included in a study of a mutant IDH1 vaccine in newly diagnosed glioma. Across the whole study: Treated patients, averaging around 40 years, were about 62% male and roughly 38% female. Before enrollment, the patients had been treated with radiotherapy alone, temozolomide alone, or both together. Most of them had received both.

The source of this sequence is a man aged 25-40 years with glioma. Sequencing was performed on PBMCs, taken from a glioma patient treated with radiotherapy, temozolomide or both.

Here the CDR3 reads CASSIGRDSLYEQYF. DNA of the CDR3: TGTGCCAGTAGTATAGGCCGGGACAGCCTCTACGAGCAGTACTTC. The rearrangement uses TRBV19 and TRBJ2-7; TRBD1 matches at 7 bases. The CDR3 contains 15 residues. CDR1 and CDR2 (germline): LNHDA, SQIVND (reference sequence). The V segment lost 1 base and the J segment 3 bases; nucleotides outside the gene matches: 6.